The clone carrying this T cell receptor beta chain has ten or more counts. The antigen remains undetermined. The junction does not match germline at one end; this may be a read error. The output of every sequencing run, over 170 million TCR-beta sequences, came from 15-18 subjects. TCRdb re-analysed the 5' RACE reads in MiXCR, keeping a single row per CDR3 protein. The sample lists about 30,000 distinct CDR3 sequences; 4.5% to 7% were seen once. The CDR3 consists of 16 residues. Germline V gene sequence: CDR1 DFQATT, CDR2 SNEGSKA (reference sequence). This record belongs to a study of neurological immune-mediated disorders. Study-wide findings and caveats: The absence of any CDR3 amino acid sequence shared by expanded clones across subjects suggests that repertoires were private in all groups.

The sorted libraries were prepared using about 1 million CD4+ or CD8+ T cells that had themselves been sorted. The material sequenced was CD4+ T cells from blood. J is TRBJ2-2 and V is TRBV20-1; D is uncertain. The clonotype was recovered from a woman between 45 and 60 years old in good health. This CDR3 reads CSARGYGPRNPGELFF. The CDR3 DNA follows: TGCAGTGCTAGAGGCTACGGGCCGAGGAACCCCGGGGAGCTGTTTTTT.